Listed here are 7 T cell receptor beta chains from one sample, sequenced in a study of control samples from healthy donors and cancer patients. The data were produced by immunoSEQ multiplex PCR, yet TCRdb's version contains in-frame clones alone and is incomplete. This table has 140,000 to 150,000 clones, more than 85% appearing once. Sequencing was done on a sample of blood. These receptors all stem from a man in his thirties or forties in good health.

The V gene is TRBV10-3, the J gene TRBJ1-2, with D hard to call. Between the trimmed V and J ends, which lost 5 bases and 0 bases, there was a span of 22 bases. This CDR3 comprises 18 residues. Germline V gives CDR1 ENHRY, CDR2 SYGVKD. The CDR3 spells CAISRGVRPSLTNYGYTF. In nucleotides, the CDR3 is TGTGCCATCAGTCGAGGAGTCAGGCCCTCCTTAACTAACTATGGCTACACCTTC.

The CDR3 coding sequence is TGTGCCAGCAGCTTAGTTGAGGGCTTCGGTGAAAAACTGTTTTTT. Protein sequence: CASSLVEGFGEKLFF. This chain uses TRBV7-9 with TRBJ1-4; unclear D gene. The CDR3 spans 15 residues. Germline loops: CDR1 SEHNR, CDR2 FQNEAQ (reference sequence). V lost 1 base and J lost 7, with 13 bases in between.

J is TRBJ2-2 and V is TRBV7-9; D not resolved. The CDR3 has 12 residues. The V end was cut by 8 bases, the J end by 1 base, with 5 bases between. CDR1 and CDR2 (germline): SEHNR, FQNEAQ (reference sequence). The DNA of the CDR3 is TGTGCCAGCGATCGGAACACCGGGGAGCTGTTTTTT. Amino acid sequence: CASDRNTGELFF. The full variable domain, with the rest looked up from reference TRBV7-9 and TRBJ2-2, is DTGVSQNPRHKITKRGQNVTFRCDPISEHNRLYWYRQTLGQGPEFLTYFQNEAQLEKSRLLSDRFSAERPKGSFSTLEIQRTEQGDSAMYLCASDRNTGELFFGEGSRLTVL.

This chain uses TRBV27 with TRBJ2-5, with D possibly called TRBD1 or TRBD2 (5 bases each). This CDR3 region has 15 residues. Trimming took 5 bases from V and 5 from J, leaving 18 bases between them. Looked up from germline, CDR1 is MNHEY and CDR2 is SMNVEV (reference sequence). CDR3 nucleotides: TGTGCCAGCAGTCCTATTCCGGGACGGTGGGAGACCCAGTACTTC. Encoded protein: CASSPIPGRWETQYF.

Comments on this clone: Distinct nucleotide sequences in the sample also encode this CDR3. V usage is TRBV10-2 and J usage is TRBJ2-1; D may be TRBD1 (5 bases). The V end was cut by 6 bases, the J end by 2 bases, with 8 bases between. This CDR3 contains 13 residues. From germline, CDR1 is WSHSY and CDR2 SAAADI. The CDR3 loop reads CASRDSTYNEQFF. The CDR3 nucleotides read TGCGCCAGCAGAGACAGTACCTACAATGAGCAGTTCTTC.

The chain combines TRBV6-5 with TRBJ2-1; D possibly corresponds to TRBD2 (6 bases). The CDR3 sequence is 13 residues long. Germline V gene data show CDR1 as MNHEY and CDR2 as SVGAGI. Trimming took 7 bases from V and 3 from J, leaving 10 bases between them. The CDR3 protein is CASTPGSYNEQFF. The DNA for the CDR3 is TGTGCCAGCACCCCCGGGAGCTACAATGAGCAGTTCTTC.

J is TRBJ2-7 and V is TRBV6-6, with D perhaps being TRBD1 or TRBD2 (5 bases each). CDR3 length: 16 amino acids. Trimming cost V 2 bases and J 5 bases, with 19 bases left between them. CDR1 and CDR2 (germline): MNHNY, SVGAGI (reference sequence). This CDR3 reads CASSYESGALGNEQYF. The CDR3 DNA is TGTGCCAGCAGTTACGAATCCGGGGCCCTGGGGAACGAGCAGTACTTC.